This TCR beta chain was identified in a study of T cell responses to AZD1222 COVID-19 vaccine. Method: immunoSEQ multiplex PCR; TCRdb's copy keeps in-frame clones and lacks some. This table has about 150,000 clones, 88% appearing once. This clone was seen a single time. What it binds is not known. Broader study findings: The donor group comprised mostly white British people and more females; the analysis possibly underestimated clonal diversity. Spike regions recognized by vaccine-associated CD4 TCRs spanned the protein, led by 160-218 and 743-854. Reportedly, nearly half of unique spike TCRs recognized epitopes outside B.1.351/B.1.1.7 mutations. No repertoire was sampled before or during the peak T cell response, only after it.

Germline V lookup: CDR1 MNHNS, CDR2 SASEGT. V was trimmed by 5 bases and J by 0 bases, leaving 11 bases between them. The CDR3 is 15 amino acids. This TCR was recovered from an adult who had recovered from COVID-19. Source: peripheral blood, taken after recovery from COVID-19. The rearrangement uses TRBV6-1 and TRBJ1-3; tentatively, D is TRBD1 (5 bases). The CDR3 bases are TGTGCCAGCAGTTCAACAGGTGCCTCTGGAAACACCATATATTTT. Protein: CASSSTGASGNTIYF.